The clone carrying this TCR beta chain was recorded at least ten times. Its antigen remains unknown. Looked up from germline, CDR1 is ENHRY and CDR2 is SYGVKD. The CDR3 is made up of 15 amino acids. The V gene end was trimmed by 0 bases and the J gene end by 3 bases; junction bases not matched to a gene: 3. The data are from a study of T-cell reconstitution after alpha-beta-depleted transplantation in children. General study findings and limits: Newly produced T cells mostly accounted for T-cell counts and diversity one year post-transplant. Expanded graft clones numbering several hundred reportedly gave rise to alpha-beta T cells about two months after transplant.

The library targeted TCRbeta and was prepared with unique molecular identifiers. TCRdb ran MiXCR on the PCR reads and lists one entry per CDR3 protein. The repertoire has about 290,000 distinct CDR3 sequences, approximately 7.3% of them found once; the top ten carry about 9.1%. The gene calls are TRBV10-3 and TRBJ2-5; 8 bases fit TRBD2. The sequenced sample was peripheral blood, obtained 360 days after TCRalphabeta/CD19-depleted stem cell transplant. The receptor was derived from a female patient between 2 and 10 years old who had a stem cell transplant for Fanconi anemia, so the T cells may come from the graft donor. CDR3 protein: CAISESPGLEETQYF. In DNA, the CDR3 is TGTGCCATCAGTGAGTCCCCGGGACTAGAAGAGACCCAGTACTTC.